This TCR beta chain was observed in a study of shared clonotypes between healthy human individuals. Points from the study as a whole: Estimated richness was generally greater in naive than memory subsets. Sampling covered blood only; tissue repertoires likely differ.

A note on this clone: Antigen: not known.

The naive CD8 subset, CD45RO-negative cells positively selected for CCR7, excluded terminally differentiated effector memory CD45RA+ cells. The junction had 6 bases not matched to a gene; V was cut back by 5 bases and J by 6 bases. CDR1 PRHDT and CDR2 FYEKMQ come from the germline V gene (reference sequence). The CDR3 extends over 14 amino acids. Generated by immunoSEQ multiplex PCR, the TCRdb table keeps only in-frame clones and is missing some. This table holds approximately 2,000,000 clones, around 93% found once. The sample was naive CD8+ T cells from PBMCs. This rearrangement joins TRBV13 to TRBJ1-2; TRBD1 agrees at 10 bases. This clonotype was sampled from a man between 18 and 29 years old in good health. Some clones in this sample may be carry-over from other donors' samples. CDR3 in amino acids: CASSVGQGVDGYTF. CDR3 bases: TGTGCCAGCAGCGTCGGACAGGGGGTCGATGGCTACACCTTC.